These 25 T cell receptor beta chains originate from one sample sequenced in a study of OX40 agonist ivuxolimab in advanced cancers. The assay was immunoSEQ multiplex PCR, and TCRdb's table has in-frame clones only and misses some. The data contain roughly 70,000 clones, about 87% of them singletons. The source was CD4+ or CD8+ T cells sorted from blood, collected in a trial of the OX40 agonist ivuxolimab. The receptors were gathered from an adult with an advanced solid tumor such as melanoma, head and neck, liver or kidney cancer.

This clone was counted only a few times. The chain employs TRBV5-4 and TRBJ2-5; tentative D call: TRBD1 (6 bases). The CDR3 length is 14 residues. CDR1 is SGHNT and CDR2 is YYREEE in the germline V gene (reference sequence). V was cut by 2 bases and J by 2 bases, with 10 bases left in between. The CDR3 sequence: CASSLGGKQETQYF. The DNA for the CDR3 is TGTGCCAGCAGCTTAGGGGGAAAACAAGAGACCCAGTACTTC.

The count of this clone is one. The chain combines TRBV15 with TRBJ2-5; D is uncertain. The V and J ends lost 0 bases and 2 bases respectively, with 4 bases between them. Germline-derived CDR1 and CDR2 are LNHNV and YYDKDF (reference sequence). This CDR3 has 13 amino acids. The CDR3 DNA reads TGTGCCACCAGCAGAGACAGACAAGAGACCCAGTACTTC. Residues: CATSRDRQETQYF.

The chain combines TRBV5-1 with TRBJ2-7, with 8 bases aligning to TRBD1. The CDR3 covers 16 residues. Looked up from germline, CDR1 is SGHRS and CDR2 is YFSETQ. With 0 bases clipped from V and 3 bases from J, the junction kept 8 bases outside the gene matches. The CDR3 DNA follows: TGCGCCAGCAGCTTGGCCGCAGGGGGCGGCATCTACGAGCAGTACTTC. It encodes CASSLAAGGGIYEQYF.

This clone has only one observation. This chain uses TRBV4-2 with TRBJ1-2; no clear D gene. The V end was cut by 0 bases, the J end by 8 bases, with 10 bases between. Germline CDR1 reads LGHNA; CDR2 reads YNFKEQ. CDR3 size: 13 residues. CDR3: CASSQEVDGGYTF. CDR3 DNA sequence: TGTGCCAGCAGCCAAGAAGTGGATGGCGGCTACACCTTC.

V usage is TRBV30 and J usage is TRBJ1-5; TRBD1 agrees at 7 bases. J gave up 7 bases and V 3 bases, and 6 bases lay outside the gene matches. The length of the CDR3 is 13 residues. Germline CDR1 and CDR2: GTSNPN and SVGIG (reference sequence). CDR3 sequence reads: CAWSSGGGQPQHF. DNA of the CDR3: TGTGCCTGGAGCTCAGGGGGTGGCCAGCCCCAGCATTTT.

The chain carries TRBV27 and TRBJ2-1, with 9 nucleotides matching TRBD1. This CDR3 spans 14 amino acids. Germline values: CDR1 MNHEY, CDR2 SMNVEV (reference sequence). J gave up 9 bases and V 3 bases, and 6 bases lay outside the gene matches. The CDR3 is CASSFWDRAGEQFF. CDR3 coding DNA: TGTGCCAGCAGTTTCTGGGACAGGGCAGGTGAGCAGTTCTTC.

The chain has TRBV11-1 and TRBJ2-1, with 8 bases aligning to TRBD1. Germline loops: CDR1 SGHAT, CDR2 FQDESV (reference sequence). The CDR3 consists of 16 residues. The V gene end was trimmed by 0 bases and the J gene end by 9 bases; junction bases not matched to a gene: 10. This CDR3 is CASSLAATGAGGEQFF. The CDR3 bases are TGTGCCAGCAGCTTAGCAGCGACAGGGGCCGGTGGTGAGCAGTTCTTC.

The chain carries TRBV7-9 and TRBJ2-5, with a tentative D call TRBD2 (6 bases). The end of the DNA fits TRBJ2-7 better, so the J call may be wrong. Germline V gives CDR1 SEHNR, CDR2 FQNEAQ (reference sequence). There are 14 residues in the CDR3. The CDR3 coding sequence is TGTGCCAGCAGCTTAGCGTTTAGCGGCGACGAGCAGTACTTC. Translated, it gives CASSLAFSGDEQYF.

The chain links TRBV30 to TRBJ2-1, with a weak D call TRBD2 (6 bases). V lost 1 base and J lost 11, with 9 bases in between. This CDR3 is 11 amino acids long. Germline loops: CDR1 GTSNPN, CDR2 SVGIG (reference sequence). CDR3 nucleotide sequence: TGTGCCTGGAGTGGCGGGGAAAAGCAGTTCTTC. As protein: CAWSGGEKQFF. The variable domain in full, with the rest retrieved from reference TRBV30 and TRBJ2-1, is SQTIHQWPATLVQPVGSPLSLECTVEGTSNPNLYWYRQAAGRGLQLLFYSVGIGQISSEVPQNLSASRPQDRQFILSSKKLLLSDSGFYLCAWSGGEKQFFGPGTRLTVL.

The rearrangement joins TRBV2 to TRBJ2-2; D might be TRBD1 (7 bases). Trimming took off 6 bases at V and 1 base at J, with 12 bases between the two ends. The CDR3 has 15 amino acids. Germline values: CDR1 SNHLY, CDR2 FYNNEI. The CDR3 region is CASRGGQLNTGELFF. The CDR3 DNA reads as TGTGCCAGCAGGGGGGGACAGTTGAACACCGGGGAGCTGTTTTTT.

The V call is TRBV10-3, the J call TRBJ2-7, with a possible D match to TRBD2 (5 bases). The V gene's germline CDR1 is ENHRY and CDR2 SYGVKD. The CDR3 contains 15 residues. V was pared by 8 bases and J by 0 bases, with 17 bases between. In DNA form, the CDR3 reads TGTGCCATCGGGATTGGCGTTGGGAGCTCCTACGAGCAGTACTTC. Its translation is CAIGIGVGSSYEQYF.

The rearrangement uses TRBV19 and TRBJ1-2; D uncertain. V lost 0 bases, J lost 2 bases, and 10 bases lay in between. Germline CDR1 LNHDA, CDR2 SQIVND (reference sequence). The CDR3 has 15 amino acids. The CDR3, as DNA: TGTGCCAGTAGTATAGAACACGGACTAAACTATGGCTACACCTTC. Protein product: CASSIEHGLNYGYTF.

The chain couples TRBV6-6 to TRBJ2-7; 8 nucleotides agree with TRBD1. This CDR3 region has 13 residues. Trimming removed 7 bases from V and 6 bases from J; junction bases left unmatched: 8. Germline CDR1 is MNHNY and CDR2 is SVGAGI (reference sequence). Here the CDR3 reads CASTIRTGREQYF. The CDR3 DNA is TGTGCCAGCACAATCCGGACAGGGCGCGAGCAGTACTTC.

This chain connects TRBV19 to TRBJ2-7; possible D gene TRBD2, 5 bases. The CDR3 sequence is 17 residues long. Trimming took off 6 bases at V and 7 bases at J, with 28 bases between the two ends. Germline CDR1 reads LNHDA; CDR2 reads SQIVND (reference sequence). CDR3: CASRTTYNLAGLGEQYF. DNA of the CDR3: TGTGCCAGTAGGACCACTTATAATTTAGCAGGACTCGGAGAGCAGTACTTC.

There are a few counts of this clone. This chain uses TRBV28 with TRBJ1-3; D unclear. CDR3 length: 17 residues. Trimming removed 5 bases from V and 0 bases from J, with 17 bases in between. Germline assignment: CDR1 MDHEN and CDR2 SYDVKM. The CDR3 DNA reads TGTGCCAGCAGTCTCTCCTATGGCACGAGCTCTGGAAACACCATATATTTT. Translated, it gives CASSLSYGTSSGNTIYF.

The V gene is TRBV6-6, the J gene TRBJ2-3; no clear D gene. V was trimmed by 0 bases and J by 1 base, leaving 5 bases between them. The CDR3 contains 14 residues. CDR1 and CDR2 from the germline V gene are MNHNY and SVGAGI (reference sequence). The CDR3 sequence is CASSYSLGTDTQYF. CDR3 coding DNA: TGTGCCAGCAGTTACTCCCTAGGCACAGATACGCAGTATTTT.

V usage is TRBV5-4 and J usage is TRBJ1-2; a weak D match, TRBD1 (5 bases). The CDR3 spans 14 residues. Germline V CDR1 and CDR2: SGHNT, YYREEE (reference sequence). V gave up 5 bases and J gave up 4 bases, with 15 bases separating them. CDR3 residues: CASRYGDSSYGYTF. DNA for the CDR3: TGTGCCAGCAGATATGGAGACAGTAGCTATGGCTACACCTTC. Filled out from reference TRBV5-4 and TRBJ1-2, the complete variable domain reads ETGVTQSPTHLIKTRGQQVTLRCSSQSGHNTVSWYQQALGQGPQFIFQYYREEENGRGNFPPRFSGLQFPNYSSELNVNALELDDSALYLCASRYGDSSYGYTFGSGTRLTVV.

The J gene is TRBJ1-1, the V gene TRBV6-6; maybe TRBD1 (5 bases). CDR1 is MNHNY and CDR2 is SVGAGI in the germline V gene (reference sequence). This CDR3 is 16 amino acids long. Trimming cost V 4 bases and J 2 bases, with 17 bases left between them. CDR3 protein: CASSWGSVRRNTEAFF. The CDR3 bases are TGTGCCAGCAGTTGGGGGTCTGTGAGGAGAAACACTGAAGCTTTCTTT.

Here the CDR3 reads CASSLGGLPGNTIYF. The CDR3 DNA reads TGTGCCAGCAGTTTAGGAGGGCTACCTGGAAACACCATATATTTT. The V gene is TRBV27, the J gene TRBJ1-3, with D uncertain. Germline V CDR1 and CDR2: MNHEY, SMNVEV (reference sequence). The CDR3 has 15 amino acids. Trimming pared 2 bases from V and 2 bases from J, leaving 10 bases between.

This chain connects TRBV5-1 to TRBJ2-3, with D perhaps assigned TRBD1 or TRBD2 (5 bases each). Germline V gene lookup returns CDR1 SGHRS and CDR2 YFSETQ. V was pared by 3 bases and J by 5 bases, with 19 bases between. This CDR3 has 16 amino acids. CDR3 protein: CASSSTGAPGRDTQYF. In nucleotides, the CDR3 is TGCGCCAGCAGCTCCACCGGGGCCCCAGGTCGAGATACGCAGTATTTT.

The J gene is TRBJ2-2, the V gene TRBV7-2, with D tentatively TRBD1 or TRBD2 (5 bases each). The V gene's germline CDR1 is SGHTA and CDR2 FQGNSA. The CDR3 spans 15 residues. V lost 4 bases to trimming and J lost 6 bases, with 15 bases between them. The CDR3 loop reads CASSSRDGIPGELFF. CDR3 coding DNA: TGTGCCAGCAGCTCCCGGGACGGAATTCCCGGGGAGCTGTTTTTT.

The rearrangement uses TRBV27 and TRBJ2-1; perhaps TRBD1 as D (6 bases). Trimming pared 4 bases from V and 0 bases from J, leaving 10 bases between. The CDR3 is made up of 15 amino acids. Germline CDR1 MNHEY, CDR2 SMNVEV (reference sequence). The chain's CDR3 is CASSSQGLSYNEQFF. In DNA form, the CDR3 reads TGTGCCAGCAGTTCACAGGGTCTCTCCTACAATGAGCAGTTCTTC.

This chain links TRBV5-4 with TRBJ2-5, with D unclear. V dropped 0 bases and J dropped 2 bases, with 8 bases sitting between them. The CDR3 covers 14 residues. From germline, CDR1 is SGHNT and CDR2 YYREEE (reference sequence). CDR3 DNA: TGTGCCAGCAGCTTGGTGGGCAGTCAAGAGACCCAGTACTTC. It codes for CASSLVGSQETQYF.

This chain uses TRBV19 with TRBJ2-7, with D possibly TRBD1 on 5 matching bases. Per the germline V gene, CDR1 is LNHDA and CDR2 is SQIVND (reference sequence). The CDR3 length is 12 residues. Trimming took off 3 bases at V and 6 bases at J, with 9 bases between the two ends. CDR3 residues: CASSIQGSEQYF. CDR3 bases: TGTGCCAGTAGTATTCAGGGATCCGAGCAGTACTTC.

The genes are TRBV9 and TRBJ2-3; 10 nucleotides align to TRBD2. This CDR3 has 19 residues. The V gene end was trimmed by 0 bases and the J gene end by 0 bases; junction bases not matched to a gene: 10. Looked up from germline, CDR1 is SGDLS and CDR2 is YYNGEE. The CDR3 nucleotides read TGTGCCAGCAGCGTAGCCCCAGCGGGAGGGGGGACTAGCACAGATACGCAGTATTTT. It translates to CASSVAPAGGGTSTDTQYF.